Listed below are T cell receptor beta chains from one sample, sequenced in a study of type 1 and type 2 diabetes patients. TCRdb processed the multiplex PCR reads anew with MiXCR; each CDR3 protein has one entry. The table has some 250,000 distinct CDR3 sequences, more than 45% seen once. The sample was peripheral blood mononuclear cells (PBMCs). The receptors here all came from a man younger than 30 with type 2 diabetes. Both conserved end residues are trimmed from each CDR3. Each record gives: D gene, J gene, V gene, CDR3 protein. A D gene is named only where the DNA matches it firmly.

D gene: NA
J gene: TRBJ1-4
V gene: TRBV30
CDR3 protein: AWITPGTYEKLF

D gene: TRBD1
J gene: TRBJ1-2
V gene: TRBV4-1
CDR3 protein: ASSQSEGASYGYA

D gene: NA
J gene: TRBJ1-6
V gene: TRBV20-1
CDR3 protein: GARGGGEGSPLH

D gene: NA
J gene: TRBJ1-1
V gene: TRBV19
CDR3 protein: ASGHRVNTEAF

D gene: TRBD2
J gene: TRBJ2-3
V gene: TRBV7-2
CDR3 protein: ASSLEGGVFPTSGREGTDTQY

D gene: NA
J gene: TRBJ1-4
V gene: TRBV19
CDR3 protein: ASSIRRAKGKLF

D gene: NA
J gene: TRBJ1-2
V gene: TRBV7-8
CDR3 protein: ASREGGDGYGYT

D gene: TRBD1
J gene: TRBJ1-5
V gene: TRBV27
CDR3 protein: ASSLGVQGARQPQH

D gene: TRBD1
J gene: TRBJ1-2
V gene: TRBV12-3/TRBV12-4
CDR3 protein: ASNLDRVCIYGYT

D gene: TRBD1
J gene: TRBJ2-7
V gene: TRBV2
CDR3 protein: ASSAGTGSYEQY

D gene: NA
J gene: TRBJ1-1
V gene: TRBV5-1
CDR3 protein: ASSAVVNTEAF

D gene: NA
J gene: TRBJ1-4
V gene: TRBV28
CDR3 protein: ASSLYRYNEKLF

D gene: NA
J gene: TRBJ1-2
V gene: TRBV15
CDR3 protein: ATSREGRAVYGYT

D gene: NA
J gene: TRBJ2-7
V gene: TRBV15
CDR3 protein: ATSRASKGYEQY

D gene: NA
J gene: TRBJ1-1
V gene: TRBV10-3
CDR3 protein: AIRNGLGSEAF

D gene: NA
J gene: TRBJ2-3
V gene: TRBV7-9
CDR3 protein: ASSARGFTDTQY

D gene: TRBD1
J gene: TRBJ2-2
V gene: TRBV24-1
CDR3 protein: ATSDPGQGSGELF

D gene: NA
J gene: TRBJ2-7
V gene: TRBV12-3/TRBV12-4
CDR3 protein: ASSLRGSLGMNEQY

D gene: NA
J gene: TRBJ1-5
V gene: TRBV6-6
CDR3 protein: ASSSPGTAYSNQPQH

D gene: NA
J gene: TRBJ1-2
V gene: TRBV30
CDR3 protein: AWSVRAYYGYT

D gene: NA
J gene: TRBJ2-2
V gene: TRBV12-3/TRBV12-4
CDR3 protein: ASSYVNTGELF

D gene: NA
J gene: TRBJ1-1
V gene: TRBV7-3
CDR3 protein: ASSLEVGQLNTEAF

D gene: NA
J gene: TRBJ2-7
V gene: TRBV5-1
CDR3 protein: ASSYFRPAPGSYEQY

D gene: NA
J gene: TRBJ1-6
V gene: TRBV5-1
CDR3 protein: ASSFSSGRPLH

D gene: NA
J gene: TRBJ2-7
V gene: TRBV2
CDR3 protein: ASSERGFSEQY

D gene: NA
J gene: TRBJ2-5
V gene: TRBV2
CDR3 protein: ASRIQETQY

D gene: NA
J gene: TRBJ2-2
V gene: TRBV20-1
CDR3 protein: SARVRTGELF

D gene: NA
J gene: TRBJ2-3
V gene: TRBV24-1
CDR3 protein: ATEVGDTQY

D gene: NA
J gene: TRBJ2-7
V gene: TRBV28
CDR3 protein: ASSPPGRDHEQY

D gene: TRBD1
J gene: TRBJ1-2
V gene: TRBV29-1
CDR3 protein: SVVLLTGGRGYT

D gene: NA
J gene: TRBJ1-2
V gene: TRBV20-1
CDR3 protein: SATTGQNYGYT

D gene: NA
J gene: TRBJ2-7
V gene: TRBV10-1
CDR3 protein: ARYRRLVPYEQY

D gene: TRBD2
J gene: TRBJ2-3
V gene: TRBV4-3
CDR3 protein: ASSQDASGGGADTQY

D gene: NA
J gene: TRBJ1-2
V gene: TRBV29-1
CDR3 protein: GVEGGQLTDYGYT

D gene: TRBD2
J gene: TRBJ2-5
V gene: TRBV20-1
CDR3 protein: SARDSTRLAGGEETQY

D gene: TRBD1
J gene: TRBJ2-1
V gene: TRBV29-1
CDR3 protein: SVEVTDRGREQF

D gene: NA
J gene: TRBJ1-3
V gene: TRBV19
CDR3 protein: ASSPVGRESGNTIY

D gene: NA
J gene: TRBJ2-7
V gene: TRBV13
CDR3 protein: ASSLGTQAYEQY

D gene: NA
J gene: TRBJ1-2
V gene: TRBV6-6
CDR3 protein: ASTSTVQTNYGYT

D gene: NA
J gene: TRBJ1-5
V gene: TRBV2
CDR3 protein: ASSVSGRRQPQH

D gene: NA
J gene: TRBJ2-3
V gene: TRBV28
CDR3 protein: ASCRASTDTQY

D gene: NA
J gene: TRBJ1-4
V gene: TRBV7-2
CDR3 protein: ASADFGASEKLF

D gene: NA
J gene: TRBJ1-6
V gene: TRBV28
CDR3 protein: ASSFLHSPLH

D gene: NA
J gene: TRBJ2-7
V gene: TRBV7-6
CDR3 protein: AGSFGTQYEQY

D gene: NA
J gene: TRBJ2-5
V gene: TRBV27
CDR3 protein: ASSLSKARRETQY

D gene: NA
J gene: TRBJ1-1
V gene: TRBV9
CDR3 protein: ASSENTGNTEAF

D gene: NA
J gene: TRBJ2-7
V gene: TRBV5-6
CDR3 protein: ASSLDGRIQDEQY

D gene: TRBD1
J gene: TRBJ2-5
V gene: TRBV29-1
CDR3 protein: SVRTQGAGETQY

D gene: NA
J gene: TRBJ1-1
V gene: TRBV15
CDR3 protein: ATSRARIMNTEAF

D gene: TRBD1
J gene: TRBJ2-1
V gene: TRBV11-2
CDR3 protein: ASSHGTGDYNEQF

D gene: NA
J gene: TRBJ2-7
V gene: TRBV4-2
CDR3 protein: ASSQEAGLYEQY

D gene: TRBD1
J gene: TRBJ2-1
V gene: TRBV9
CDR3 protein: ASSLDGGTGGTYNEQF

D gene: TRBD2
J gene: NA
V gene: TRBV9
CDR3 protein: ASSKTGTSGNMNEQF

D gene: TRBD1
J gene: TRBJ1-6
V gene: TRBV6-6
CDR3 protein: ASRGQGSSPLH